This TCR beta chain is from a study of cytomegalovirus exposure and HLA in healthy donors. The CDR3 extends over 12 amino acids. Germline CDR1 SGHAT, CDR2 FQNNGV. V shed 5 bases and J shed 6 bases, with 11 bases lying between them. Repertoires were generated with immunoSEQ multiplex PCR, while TCRdb's copy carries only in-frame clones and drops some. The table has about 98,000 clones, less than 90% seen once. This sequence joins TRBV11-2 and TRBJ2-7; tentative D call: TRBD2 (6 bases). This TCR was sampled from a man aged 18-30 years in good health and CMV-seropositive. Sequencing was carried out using PBMCs. The CDR3 DNA sequence: TGTGCCAGCAGCCGATCCGGGGGCGAGCAGTACTTC. This gives the protein CASSRSGGEQYF.